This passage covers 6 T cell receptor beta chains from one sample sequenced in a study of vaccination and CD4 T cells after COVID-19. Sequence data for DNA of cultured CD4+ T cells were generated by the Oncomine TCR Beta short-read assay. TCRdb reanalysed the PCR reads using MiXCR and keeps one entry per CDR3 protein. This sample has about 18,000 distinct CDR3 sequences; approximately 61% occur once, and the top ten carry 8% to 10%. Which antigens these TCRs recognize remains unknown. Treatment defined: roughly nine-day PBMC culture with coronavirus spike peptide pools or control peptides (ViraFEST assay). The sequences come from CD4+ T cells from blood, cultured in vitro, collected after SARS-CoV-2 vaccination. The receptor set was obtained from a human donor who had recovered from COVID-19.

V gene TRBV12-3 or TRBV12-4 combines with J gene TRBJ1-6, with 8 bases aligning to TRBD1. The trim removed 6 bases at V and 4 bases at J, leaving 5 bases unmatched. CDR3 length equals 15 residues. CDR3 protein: CASSLGTGYNSPLHF. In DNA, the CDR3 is TGTGCCAGCAGCCTAGGGACAGGTTATAATTCACCCCTCCACTTT.

As DNA, the CDR3 is TGTGCCAGCAGGGAAAACACAGGAGGGTATTCACCCCTCCACTTT. This sequence encodes CASRENTGGYSPLHF. This chain connects TRBV6-1 to TRBJ1-6; D might be TRBD1 (5 bases). The germline gives CDR1 MNHNS, CDR2 SASEGT. Trimming took 6 bases from V and 8 from J, leaving 17 bases between them. CDR3 length: 15 residues.

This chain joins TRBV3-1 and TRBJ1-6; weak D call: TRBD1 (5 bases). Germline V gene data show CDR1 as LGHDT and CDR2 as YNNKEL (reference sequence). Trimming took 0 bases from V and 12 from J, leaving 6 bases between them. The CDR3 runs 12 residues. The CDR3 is CASSQDQGPLHF. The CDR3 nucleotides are TGTGCCAGCAGCCAAGATCAGGGACCCCTCCACTTT. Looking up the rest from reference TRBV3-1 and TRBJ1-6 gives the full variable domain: DTAVSQTPKYLVTQMGNDKSIKCEQNLGHDTMYWYKQDSKKFLKIMFSYNNKELIINETVPNRFSPKSPDKAHLNLHINSLELGDSAVYFCASSQDQGPLHFGNGTRLTVT.

The DNA of the CDR3 is TGTGCCAGCGGGCTAGCGGGAGTGGGTGCGGCCAAAAACATTCAGTACTTC. Encoded protein: CASGLAGVGAAKNIQYF. The J gene is TRBJ2-4, the V gene TRBV2; TRBD2 matches at 10 bases. CDR1 and CDR2 from the germline V gene are SNHLY and FYNNEI. V lost 8 bases, J lost 1 base, and 11 bases stayed unmatched. This CDR3 contains 17 residues. Full variable domain (rest looked up from reference TRBV2 and TRBJ2-4): EPEVTQTPSHQVTQMGQEVILRCVPISNHLYFYWYRQILGQKVEFLVSFYNNEISEKSEIFDDQFSVERPDGSNFTLKIRSTKLEDSAMYFCASGLAGVGAAKNIQYFGAGTRLSVL.

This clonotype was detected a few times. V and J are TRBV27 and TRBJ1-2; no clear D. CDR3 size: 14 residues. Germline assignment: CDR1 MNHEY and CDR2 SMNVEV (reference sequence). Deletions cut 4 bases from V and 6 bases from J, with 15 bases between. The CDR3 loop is CASSSQLGRNGYTF. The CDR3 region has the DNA TGTGCCAGCAGTTCACAACTCGGACGGAATGGCTACACCTTC.

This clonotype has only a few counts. In DNA, the CDR3 is TGTGCCACCAGTGAATGGACAGGGGGCGAAAGCGGGGAGCTGTTTTTT. Its protein is CATSEWTGGESGELFF. The chain is built from TRBV24-1 and TRBJ2-2; TRBD1 matches at 11 bases. Germline V gene lookup returns CDR1 KGHDR and CDR2 SFDVKD. CDR3 size: 16 residues. Unmatched junction bases numbered 7, after V lost 4 bases and J lost 7 bases.